The rows below give T cell receptor beta chains drawn from one sample of a study of blood T cell repertoires in COVID-19. The data were produced by immunoSEQ multiplex PCR, yet TCRdb's version contains in-frame clones alone and is incomplete. The sample consists of fewer than 85,000 clones, 75% to 85% of them appearing once. The sample was peripheral blood. All receptors derive from a woman aged 60-75 years with acute or convalescent COVID-19. The conserved cysteine and the conserved F or W are not part of the CDR3 here. Fields, in order: CDR3 length, V gene, CDR3 protein.

12	TRBV2	ASSSGTSTDTQY
12	TRBV6-5	ASSPSGANEKLF
13	TRBV4-1	ASSQGTNVRETQY
11	TRBV19	ASSREVNTEAF
14	TRBV19	ASTLGFLGRNTEAF
12	TRBV19	ATEAPTNTGELF
12	TRBV2	ASHDSATNEKLF
10	TRBV3-1/TRBV3-2	ATEGWTGELF
11	TRBV7-3	ASSPRNTGELF
10	TRBV7-2	ARRTGESPLH
11	TRBV11-1	ASSFGQVYEQY
13	TRBV18	ASSPPTGQGHGYT
12	TRBV2	ASRQGILGQPQH
15	TRBV5-1	ASSLVAGQGTYNEQF
12	TRBV9	ASSPRSGIPEAF
10	TRBV10-1	ARAEVADTQY
11	TRBV30	AWTRGHNQPQH
13	TRBV2	ASSETGVGPYEQY
11	TRBV2	ASSVRDANIQY
11	TRBV5-4	ASSLARDNEQF
12	TRBV7-9	ASSSERGEDTQY
13	TRBV21-1	ASSKGGSLNYGYT
12	TRBV5-4	ASSLQGVGEKLF
12	TRBV6-5	ASTEGGGESIQY
13	TRBV5-1	ASREMGGRAYEQY
12	TRBV18	ASSSRGDSVRYT
12	TRBV7-9	ASSPGLVTGELF
13	TRBV24-1	ATSDGVDSTDTQY
14	TRBV5-4	ASSRPNSLTTDTQY
12	TRBV3-1/TRBV3-2	ASSQGGRAQPQH
15	TRBV30	AWSVRAGGLSGNTIY
15	TRBV18	ASSLRTGGFSTGELF
14	TRBV6-6	ASSYSVQTGNQPQH
13	TRBV19	ASRSGTASNQPQH
11	TRBV30	AFVDRGRNTIY
14	TRBV5-1	ASTDSPTLNTGELF
14	TRBV4-1	ASSQGLQLPNYGYT
13	TRBV10-3	AIREEGLAKNIQY
13	TRBV9	ASSEDRTSGNTIY
12	TRBV24-1	ATSEAFSNQPQH
12	TRBV6-5	ASGQPYSNQPQH
9	TRBV30	AWARGTEAF
12	TRBV19	ASSIQGSNQPQH
11	TRBV6-1	ASSEEPNSPLH
14	TRBV19	ASSIPTGGVGYGYT
13	TRBV2	ASSEGRTGNQPQH
13	TRBV2	ASTQTGLMNTEAF
13	TRBV9	ASSPHRVGGTEAF
11	TRBV18	ASSSQENTEAF
11	TRBV2	ASKIGEDYGYT
14	TRBV5-4	ASSSPADRAAGELF
14	TRBV5-5	ASSLTAGVSYNEQF
12	TRBV7-9	ASSSDRDYNEQF